The text below deals with one T cell receptor beta chain. The clone's antigen remains unknown. Base-call qualities are not available, and no considerably larger clone is one nucleotide away. Collaborating institutions collected whole blood in K2EDTA tubes following their own protocols. For TCRbeta analysis, collaborators shipped samples in one of three forms: frozen whole blood, isolated PBMCs, or DNA extracted from either of those sample types. This specimen comes from a study of blood T cell repertoires in COVID-19 (dated by TCRdb to 2018 to 2020). General notes on the study: Samples from collaborators originated in the United States, Italy and Spain and spanned both the acute and convalescent phases of COVID-19. The material from the prospective study consisted of cDNA or gDNA derived from T cells, B-cell-depleted T cells, or PBMCs. Subjects who had been exposed to COVID-19, were actively infected with it, or had recovered from it provided the deeply sampled blood TCRbeta repertoires that made up the dataset. The repertoires were made available in a free public database intended to serve as a resource for research on the immune response to SARS-CoV-2. The samples were drawn from the first 160 participants of the ongoing ImmuneRACE study and from some 1,300 subjects provided by 6 global collaborators. Sample metadata almost always included a de-identified subject ID, COVID-19 status, age in years and sex. Where available, HLA class I and class II types were obtained from metadata supplied by the sample provider rather than from assay-based typing.

Beyond this particular receptor, the publication reports: The amount of clinical and demographic metadata varied by source and participant and was provided uncurated.

The immunoSEQ Assay, a bias-controlled multiplex PCR, was used to amplify TCRbeta CDR3 regions from genomic DNA. Per the authors' processing: The number of nucleated cells in each sample was estimated by amplification of reference gene primers within the assay. Sequence reads were collapsed and filtered to measure the absolute abundance of every unique TCRbeta CDR3 rearrangement. For each sample, productive Simpson clonality was calculated by taking the square root of Simpson's diversity index across productive rearrangements. What TCRdb holds here is the immuneACCESS table cut down to in-frame rearrangements. Part of the clones is not present; checked against another copy, under half of the missing clones reflect an unresolved V gene, and the others are unexplained. The V and J calls and clone size come from that table; D and trimming were worked out from the DNA. For this sample the table gives hundreds of thousands of clones, of which 85% were detected only once. The ten largest clones represent 7.2% of the sample.

The germline V end is reduced by 1 base and the J end by 5 bases; junction bases left unmatched: 5. The CDR3 starts with the cysteine, ends with the phenylalanine, and has 15 residues. This entry keeps only the CDR3 DNA: 45 bases, framed from base 1. Per the germline V gene, SGHDT is the CDR1 and YYEEEE is the CDR2. This TCR was recovered from a human donor in a cohort sampled during active COVID-19. The specimen was peripheral blood. This chain is built from TRBV5-6 and TRBJ1-4; a stretch of 7 junction bases matches TRBD1. The DNA is TGTGCCAGCAGCTTGTTCGACAGGGAAAATGAAAAACTGTTTTTT. Translated, it reads CASSLFDRENEKLFF.